This section outlines one T cell receptor beta chain sequence together with its context. Original methodology: Reference gene primer amplification yielded estimated nucleated cell counts. Generated by immunoSEQ multiplex PCR, the TCRdb table keeps only in-frame clones and is missing some. Clonal size and the V and J genes are those of that table, whereas D and trimming came from the DNA. The sample contains fewer than 350,000 clones, roughly nine tenths of which appear only once. The entry originates in a study of blood T cell repertoires in COVID-19. Overall study context: Sites across the United States, Italy and Spain contributed samples from acute and convalescent COVID-19.

Germline loops: CDR1 PRHDT, CDR2 FYEKMQ (reference sequence). This CDR3 region has 16 residues. V dropped 6 bases and J dropped 0 bases, with 17 bases sitting between them. This clonotype was obtained from a man aged 40-55 years with active or convalescent COVID-19. Sequenced material: peripheral blood. V gene TRBV13 combines with J gene TRBJ1-1, with D unresolved. The CDR3 is CASSLDAANMNTEAFF. In nucleotides, the CDR3 is TGTGCCAGCAGTCTCGACGCGGCTAATATGAACACTGAAGCTTTCTTT.